The rows below give T cell receptor beta chains drawn from one sample of a study of cytomegalovirus exposure and HLA in healthy donors. Method: immunoSEQ multiplex PCR; TCRdb's copy keeps in-frame clones and lacks some. The profile shows hundreds of thousands of clones, 70% to 80% of them singletons. What was sequenced was PBMCs. The receptors shown here come from a middle-aged man in good health and CMV-seronegative. Each CDR3 is given without its conserved first and last residue. The D gene is left open where the match is weak.

J gene: TRBJ2-5
V gene: TRBV10-3
D gene: TRBD2
CDR3 protein: AIRGTSSETQY

J gene: TRBJ1-1
V gene: TRBV5-1
D gene: .
CDR3 protein: ASSLLPGENTEAF

J gene: TRBJ2-1
V gene: TRBV30
D gene: .
CDR3 protein: AWSVDLPEAFSYNEQF

J gene: TRBJ2-7
V gene: TRBV5-5
D gene: TRBD1
CDR3 protein: ASSLVGQVVGLLYEQY

J gene: TRBJ2-3
V gene: TRBV5-8
D gene: .
CDR3 protein: ASSLMRNTQY

J gene: TRBJ2-5
V gene: TRBV2
D gene: .
CDR3 protein: ASSEVTQY

J gene: TRBJ2-7
V gene: TRBV9
D gene: TRBD2
CDR3 protein: ASSVGEREEQY

J gene: TRBJ2-1
V gene: TRBV30
D gene: TRBD2
CDR3 protein: ARGTSGFYNEQF

J gene: TRBJ2-2
V gene: TRBV6-1
D gene: .
CDR3 protein: ASSDNREPGELF

J gene: TRBJ2-5
V gene: TRBV7-9
D gene: TRBD2
CDR3 protein: SSTPSKAGAKETQY

J gene: TRBJ1-1
V gene: TRBV2
D gene: TRBD1
CDR3 protein: ASSDPGGQANTEAF

J gene: TRBJ1-2
V gene: TRBV5-6
D gene: .
CDR3 protein: ASSLSGTDYGYT

J gene: TRBJ1-6
V gene: TRBV5-1
D gene: TRBD1
CDR3 protein: ASSLGQDVSPLH

J gene: TRBJ2-7
V gene: TRBV6-6
D gene: .
CDR3 protein: ASSPKGYEQY

J gene: TRBJ2-3
V gene: TRBV28
D gene: .
CDR3 protein: ASSFGQYTDTQY

J gene: TRBJ2-1
V gene: TRBV7-9
D gene: .
CDR3 protein: ASSLAGGLYNEQF

J gene: TRBJ2-2
V gene: TRBV27
D gene: .
CDR3 protein: ASSLLGGTGELF

J gene: TRBJ2-1
V gene: TRBV19
D gene: TRBD2
CDR3 protein: ATEGLGRNEQF

J gene: TRBJ2-7
V gene: TRBV29-1
D gene: TRBD2
CDR3 protein: SAAGAGGPREQY

J gene: TRBJ2-1
V gene: TRBV20-1
D gene: TRBD1
CDR3 protein: SARADRGQI

J gene: TRBJ2-2
V gene: TRBV7-2
D gene: .
CDR3 protein: ASHIPQNAGELF

J gene: TRBJ1-5
V gene: TRBV7-9
D gene: .
CDR3 protein: ASSYDWSNQPQH

J gene: TRBJ2-1
V gene: TRBV28
D gene: TRBD1
CDR3 protein: ASSLGVGQGAFNEQF

J gene: TRBJ1-1
V gene: TRBV2
D gene: .
CDR3 protein: ASTRVKTNTEAF

J gene: TRBJ2-5
V gene: TRBV6-1
D gene: .
CDR3 protein: ASSEYDKVETQY

J gene: TRBJ1-3
V gene: TRBV7-2
D gene: TRBD1
CDR3 protein: ASSPQGLGNTIY

J gene: TRBJ1-5
V gene: TRBV12-5
D gene: TRBD1
CDR3 protein: ASGLDRGRPQH

J gene: TRBJ1-6
V gene: TRBV6-4
D gene: .
CDR3 protein: ASSDQGAWGSPLH

J gene: TRBJ2-2
V gene: TRBV27
D gene: .
CDR3 protein: ASSFGLNTGELF

J gene: TRBJ2-1
V gene: TRBV11-2
D gene: TRBD1
CDR3 protein: ASSLRDRGFYNEQF

J gene: TRBJ2-2
V gene: TRBV15
D gene: .
CDR3 protein: ATSKGWRAGELF

J gene: TRBJ2-3
V gene: TRBV7-2
D gene: .
CDR3 protein: ASSLGSGDPRTDTQY

J gene: TRBJ1-1
V gene: TRBV18
D gene: .
CDR3 protein: ASSPPAGVTEAF

J gene: TRBJ2-2
V gene: TRBV7-6
D gene: TRBD1
CDR3 protein: ASSLLDRRAGELF

J gene: TRBJ2-2
V gene: TRBV19
D gene: .
CDR3 protein: ASSIARRGSPGELF

J gene: TRBJ1-1
V gene: TRBV7-2
D gene: .
CDR3 protein: ASARQALGEAF

J gene: TRBJ1-1
V gene: TRBV5-4
D gene: .
CDR3 protein: ASSLWSGNTEAF